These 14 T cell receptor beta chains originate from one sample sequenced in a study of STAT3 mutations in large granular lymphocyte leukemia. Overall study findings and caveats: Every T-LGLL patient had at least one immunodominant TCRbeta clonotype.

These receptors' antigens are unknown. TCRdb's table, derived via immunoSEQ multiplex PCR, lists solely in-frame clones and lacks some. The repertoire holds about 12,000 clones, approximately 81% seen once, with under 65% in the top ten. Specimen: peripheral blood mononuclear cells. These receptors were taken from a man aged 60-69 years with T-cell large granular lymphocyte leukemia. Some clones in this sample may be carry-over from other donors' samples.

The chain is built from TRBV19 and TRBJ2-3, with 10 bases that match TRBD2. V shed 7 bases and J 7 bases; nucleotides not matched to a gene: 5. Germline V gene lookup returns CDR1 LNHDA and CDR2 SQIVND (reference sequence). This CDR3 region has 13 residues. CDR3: CASKTSGANTQYF. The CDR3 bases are TGTGCCAGTAAAACTAGCGGGGCCAATACGCAGTATTTT.

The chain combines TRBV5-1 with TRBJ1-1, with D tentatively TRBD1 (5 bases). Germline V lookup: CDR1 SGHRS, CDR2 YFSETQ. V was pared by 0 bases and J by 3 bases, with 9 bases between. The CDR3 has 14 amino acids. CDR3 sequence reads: CASSLGQTDTEAFF. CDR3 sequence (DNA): TGCGCCAGCAGCTTGGGACAGACGGACACTGAAGCTTTCTTT. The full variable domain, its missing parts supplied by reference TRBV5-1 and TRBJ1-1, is KAGVTQTPRYLIKTRGQQVTLSCSPISGHRSVSWYQQTPGQGLQFLFEYFSETQRNKGNFPGRFSGRQFSNSRSEMNVSTLELGDSALYLCASSLGQTDTEAFFGQGTRLTVV.

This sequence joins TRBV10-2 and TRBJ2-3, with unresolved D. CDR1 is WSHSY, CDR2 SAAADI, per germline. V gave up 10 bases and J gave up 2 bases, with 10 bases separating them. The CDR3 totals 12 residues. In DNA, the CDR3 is TGCGCCACCCGAAATTACACAGATACGCAGTATTTT. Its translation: CATRNYTDTQYF.

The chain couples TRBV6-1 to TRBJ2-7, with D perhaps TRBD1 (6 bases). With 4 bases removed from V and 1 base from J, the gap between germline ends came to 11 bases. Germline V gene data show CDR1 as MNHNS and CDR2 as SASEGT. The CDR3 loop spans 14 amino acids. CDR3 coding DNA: TGTGCCAGCAGTGCCTCGACAGGTTCCTACGAGCAGTACTTC. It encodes CASSASTGSYEQYF.

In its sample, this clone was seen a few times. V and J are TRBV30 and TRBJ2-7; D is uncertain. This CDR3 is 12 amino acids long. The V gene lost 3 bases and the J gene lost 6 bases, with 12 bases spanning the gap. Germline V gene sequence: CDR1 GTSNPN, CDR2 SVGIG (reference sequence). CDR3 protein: CAWRGPWSEQYF. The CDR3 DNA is TGTGCCTGGAGGGGTCCTTGGTCCGAGCAGTACTTC. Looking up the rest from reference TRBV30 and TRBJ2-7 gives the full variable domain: SQTIHQWPATLVQPVGSPLSLECTVEGTSNPNLYWYRQAAGRGLQLLFYSVGIGQISSEVPQNLSASRPQDRQFILSSKKLLLSDSGFYLCAWRGPWSEQYFGPGTRLTVT.

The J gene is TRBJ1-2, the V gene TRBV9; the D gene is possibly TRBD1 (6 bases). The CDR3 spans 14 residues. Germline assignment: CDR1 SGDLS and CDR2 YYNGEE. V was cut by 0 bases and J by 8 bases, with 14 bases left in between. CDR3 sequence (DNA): TGTGCCAGCAGCGTAGCCGCACAGGGTTTCGGCTACACCTTC. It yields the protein CASSVAAQGFGYTF.

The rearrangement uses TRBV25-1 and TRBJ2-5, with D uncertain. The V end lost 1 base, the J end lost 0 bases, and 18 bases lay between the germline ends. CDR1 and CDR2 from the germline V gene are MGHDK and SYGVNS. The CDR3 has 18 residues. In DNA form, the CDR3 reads TGTGCCAGCAGTGAATCGGGCGTGGTTATGGCAGACCAAGAGACCCAGTACTTC. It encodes CASSESGVVMADQETQYF. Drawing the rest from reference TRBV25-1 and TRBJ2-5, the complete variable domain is EADIYQTPRYLVIGTGKKITLECSQTMGHDKMYWYQQDPGMELHLIHYSYGVNSTEKGDLSSESTVSRIRTEHFPLTLESARPSHTSQYLCASSESGVVMADQETQYFGPGTRLLVL.

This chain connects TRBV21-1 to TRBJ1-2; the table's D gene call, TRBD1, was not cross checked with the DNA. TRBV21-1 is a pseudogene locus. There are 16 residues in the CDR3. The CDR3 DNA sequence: TGTGCCAGCAGCAAAGACTCCGGGACAACTAACTATGGCTACACCTTC. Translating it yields CASSKDSGTTNYGYTF.

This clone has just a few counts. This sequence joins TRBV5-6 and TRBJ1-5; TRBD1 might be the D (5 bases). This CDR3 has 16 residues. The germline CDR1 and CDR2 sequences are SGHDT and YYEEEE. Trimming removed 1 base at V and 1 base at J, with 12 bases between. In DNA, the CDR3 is TGTGCCAGCAGCTTGAAAGGGACCGGGAGCAATCAGCCCCAGCATTTT. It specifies CASSLKGTGSNQPQHF.

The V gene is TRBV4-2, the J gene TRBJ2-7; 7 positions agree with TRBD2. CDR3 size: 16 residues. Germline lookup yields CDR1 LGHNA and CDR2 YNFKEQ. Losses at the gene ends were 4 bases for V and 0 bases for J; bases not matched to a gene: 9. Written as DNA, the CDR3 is TGTGCCAGCAGCCCGTCCGGGAGCGGGACCTCCTACGAGCAGTACTTC. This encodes CASSPSGSGTSYEQYF.

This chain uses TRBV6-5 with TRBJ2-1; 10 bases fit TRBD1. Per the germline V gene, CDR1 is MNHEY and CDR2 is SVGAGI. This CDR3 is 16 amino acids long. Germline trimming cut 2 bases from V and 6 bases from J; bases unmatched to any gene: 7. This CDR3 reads CASSYASGQGFNEQFF. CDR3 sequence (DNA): TGTGCCAGCAGTTACGCATCGGGACAGGGGTTCAATGAGCAGTTCTTC.

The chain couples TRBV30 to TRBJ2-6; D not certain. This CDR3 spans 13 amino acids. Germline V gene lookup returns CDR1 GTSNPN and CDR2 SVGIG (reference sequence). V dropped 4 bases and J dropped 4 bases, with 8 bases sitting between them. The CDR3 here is CAWTTSGANVLTF. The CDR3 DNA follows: TGTGCCTGGACCACCTCCGGGGCCAACGTCCTGACTTTC.

CDR3: CAWTSLAGYNEQFF. CDR3 DNA sequence: TGTGCCTGGACCTCTTTAGCGGGATACAATGAGCAGTTCTTC. The chain is built from TRBV30 and TRBJ2-1; 8 bases align to TRBD2. The V and J ends lost 4 bases and 4 bases, in that order; junction bases with no gene match: 6. Germline-derived CDR1 and CDR2 are GTSNPN and SVGIG (reference sequence). This CDR3 contains 14 residues.

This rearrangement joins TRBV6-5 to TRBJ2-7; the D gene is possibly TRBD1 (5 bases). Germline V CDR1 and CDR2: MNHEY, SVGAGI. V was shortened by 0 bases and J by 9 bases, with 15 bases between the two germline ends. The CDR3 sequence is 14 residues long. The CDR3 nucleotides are TGTGCCAGCAGTTACTCTCCAGGGATCCAGTGGCAGTACTTC. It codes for CASSYSPGIQWQYF.